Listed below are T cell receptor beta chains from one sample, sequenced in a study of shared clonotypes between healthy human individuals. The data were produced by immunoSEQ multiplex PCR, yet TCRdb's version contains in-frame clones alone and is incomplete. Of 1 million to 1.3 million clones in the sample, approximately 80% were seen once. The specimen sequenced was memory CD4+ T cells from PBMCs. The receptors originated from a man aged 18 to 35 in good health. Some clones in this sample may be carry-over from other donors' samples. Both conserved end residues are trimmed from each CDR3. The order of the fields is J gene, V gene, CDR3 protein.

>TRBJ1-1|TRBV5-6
ASSLQQGAGTEAF
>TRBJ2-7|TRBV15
ATSRTEGTDEQY
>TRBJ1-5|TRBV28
ASSRRRGLGRNQPQH
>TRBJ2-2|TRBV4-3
ASSQEFPGRAGELF
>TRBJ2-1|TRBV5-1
ASSQTLPTYNEQF
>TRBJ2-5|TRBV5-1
ASSLLAGNQETQY
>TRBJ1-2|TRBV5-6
ASSPLRVYGYT
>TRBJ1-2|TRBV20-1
SAAPSSGYT
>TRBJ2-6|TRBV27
ASSLRPFPGANVLT
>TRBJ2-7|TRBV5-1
ASNRGSTDSYEQY
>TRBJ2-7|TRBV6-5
ASSRRGRSYEQY
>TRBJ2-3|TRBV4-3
ASSATTDTQY
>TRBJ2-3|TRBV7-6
ASSPEGSGTLGYVTGSDTQY
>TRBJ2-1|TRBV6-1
ASKGLRGSNEQF
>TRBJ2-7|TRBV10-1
ASRSRDHEQY
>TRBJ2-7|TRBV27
ASSSGQASSYEQY
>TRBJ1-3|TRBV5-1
ASSLASAGGGNTIY
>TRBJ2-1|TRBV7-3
ASAQGLSSYNEQF
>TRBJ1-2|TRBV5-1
ASSLGQGEGYT